This TCR beta chain was found in a study of cytomegalovirus exposure and HLA in healthy donors. The CDR3 length is 12 residues. V shed 8 bases, J shed 5 bases, and the junction held 3 bases outside the gene matches. Germline CDR1 reads MNHEY; CDR2 reads SMNVEV (reference sequence). Regarding the study as a whole: The later analysis indicated that the majority of CMV-associated TCR beta chains appeared HLA-restricted.

Concerning this clone: Its specificity is not known.

Primers: 60 Vbeta forward and 13 Jbeta reverse. Method: immunoSEQ multiplex PCR; TCRdb's copy keeps in-frame clones and lacks some. The data show about 210,000 clones, 75% to 85% seen once. The sequence derives from a male donor in good health and CMV-seropositive. This chain links TRBV27 with TRBJ2-7, with TRBD1 identical over 10 bases. The source material was PBMCs. The CDR3 bases are TGTGCCAGCGGACAGGGGGTTCACGAGCAGTACTTC. Translating gives CASGQGVHEQYF.